These 2 T cell receptor beta chains originate from one sample sequenced in a study of T cells in localized non-small cell lung cancer. Clones were read by immunoSEQ multiplex PCR, and TCRdb kept only the in-frame ones, dropping some. The sample has roughly 1,700 clones, 24% seen once. This material consisted of normal lung tissue next to the tumor, taken before any cancer treatment. The receptors were sampled from a female donor over 55 with stage II lung adenocarcinoma.

This clone was counted only a few times. This rearrangement joins TRBV11-3 to TRBJ2-3, with 10 bases matching TRBD2. CDR1 and CDR2 (germline): SGHNT, YENEEA. J was trimmed by 6 bases and V by 4 bases; bases with no gene match: 13. The length of the CDR3 is 17 residues. The CDR3 loop is CASSSRTSGPRRDTQYF. The CDR3 DNA follows: TGTGCCAGCAGCTCTCGGACTAGCGGTCCCCGGCGGGATACGCAGTATTTT.

This clone was observed a handful of times. The CDR3 reads CASSLPGQGNEKLFF. As DNA, the CDR3 is TGTGCCAGCAGTTTACCGGGACAGGGAAATGAAAAACTGTTTTTT. The chain combines TRBV28 with TRBJ1-4; 9 bases line up with TRBD1. After removal of 2 bases from V and 5 bases from J, the junction contained 3 bases not matched to a gene. Germline V gene data show CDR1 as MDHEN and CDR2 as SYDVKM. The CDR3 spans 15 residues.